One and the same sample provided the 28 T cell receptor beta chains below, sequenced in a study of shared clonotypes between healthy human individuals. Clones were sequenced by immunoSEQ multiplex PCR, and TCRdb holds only the in-frame ones, with some missing. The table has about 1 million clones, more than 75% seen once. The sample was memory CD4+ T cells from PBMCs. Stated subset: CD45RA-negative fraction. These receptor sequences come from a man in his late teens or twenties in good health. Some clones in this sample may be carry-over from other donors' samples.

The V and J genes are TRBV7-2 and TRBJ2-3; D is undetermined. Germline V CDR1 and CDR2: SGHTA, FQGNSA. V lost 2 bases, J lost 6 bases, and 6 bases lay in between. The CDR3 spans 12 residues. The CDR3 region is CASSLSFDTQYF. CDR3 sequence (DNA): TGTGCCAGCAGCTTAAGCTTCGATACGCAGTATTTT.

This clone came up a few times. The rearrangement links TRBV5-1 to TRBJ1-1; 7 bases match TRBD1. The ends lost 3 bases at V and 2 bases at J; junction bases unmatched: 7. The CDR3 spans 15 residues. Germline values: CDR1 SGHRS, CDR2 YFSETQ. CDR3 residues: CASSSTGQRNTEAFF. The CDR3 DNA is TGCGCCAGCAGCTCAACGGGACAGAGAAACACTGAAGCTTTCTTT. Variable domain in full (rest from reference TRBV5-1 and TRBJ1-1): KAGVTQTPRYLIKTRGQQVTLSCSPISGHRSVSWYQQTPGQGLQFLFEYFSETQRNKGNFPGRFSGRQFSNSRSEMNVSTLELGDSALYLCASSSTGQRNTEAFFGQGTRLTVV.

The rearrangement uses TRBV4-1 and TRBJ2-4; 13 bases are a match to TRBD2. After removal of 3 bases from V and 0 bases from J, the junction contained 8 bases not matched to a gene. Germline CDR1 reads MGHRA; CDR2 reads YSYEKL. The CDR3 covers 19 residues. The CDR3 DNA sequence: TGCGCCAGCAGCCAGGGACTAGCGGGAACCAGTCTAGCCAAAAACATTCAGTACTTC. Translation gives CASSQGLAGTSLAKNIQYF.

This chain links TRBV30 with TRBJ2-1; a possible D gene is TRBD2 (6 bases). Deletions cut 1 base from V and 9 bases from J, with 10 bases between. This CDR3 contains 12 residues. CDR1 is GTSNPN, CDR2 SVGIG, per germline (reference sequence). As DNA, the CDR3 is TGTGCCTGGAGTGCGGGGGTCGGTGAGCAGTTCTTC. Its protein product is CAWSAGVGEQFF.

As DNA, the CDR3 is TGTGCCAGCAGCTGGGGTGGGACATCGGATCAGCCCCAGCATTTT. Its translation is CASSWGGTSDQPQHF. This sequence joins TRBV5-8 and TRBJ1-5; tentative D call: TRBD1 (6 bases). This CDR3 region has 15 residues. Germline CDR1 SGHTS, CDR2 YDEGEE. Trimming took off 3 bases at V and 5 bases at J, with 15 bases between the two ends.

This clone was recorded a few times. J is TRBJ1-1 and V is TRBV19, with D possibly being TRBD1 (6 bases). The V gene lost 8 bases and the J gene lost 0 bases, with 16 bases spanning the gap. This CDR3 comprises 15 residues. Germline loops: CDR1 LNHDA, CDR2 SQIVND (reference sequence). The CDR3 protein is CASSKDRALNTEAFF. The CDR3, as DNA: TGTGCCAGTTCCAAGGACAGAGCACTGAACACTGAAGCTTTCTTT.

The genes are TRBV7-2 and TRBJ1-1, with a possible D match to TRBD1 (5 bases). CDR1 is SGHTA, CDR2 FQGNSA, per germline. The CDR3 runs to 15 residues. V lost 4 bases and J lost 5, with 17 bases in between. The CDR3 DNA reads TGTGCCAGCAGCTATACCTTCGGGGGGGGTACTGAAGCTTTCTTT. Residues: CASSYTFGGGTEAFF.

The rearrangement joins TRBV5-6 to TRBJ1-3; no clear D. Germline V gene sequence: CDR1 SGHDT, CDR2 YYEEEE. CDR3 length equals 14 residues. V was shortened by 1 base and J by 1 base, with 6 bases between the two germline ends. Written as DNA, the CDR3 is TGTGCCAGCAGCTTGACAGCTTCTGGAAACACCATATATTTT. Protein sequence: CASSLTASGNTIYF.

The chain has TRBV2 and TRBJ2-1; TRBD2 matches 10 bases. This CDR3 is built from 15 residues. V shed 7 bases and J 5 bases; nucleotides not matched to a gene: 8. From germline, CDR1 is SNHLY and CDR2 FYNNEI. The CDR3 is CASITGTSVNNEQFF. In DNA form, the CDR3 reads TGTGCCAGCATCACCGGGACTAGCGTTAACAATGAGCAGTTCTTC.

Only one count was recorded for this clone. J is TRBJ1-3 and V is TRBV5-4, with no clear D. Germline CDR1 and CDR2: SGHNT and YYREEE (reference sequence). V lost 2 bases and J 3 bases, leaving 15 bases between the germline ends. This CDR3 has 16 amino acids. For the CDR3, the DNA is TGTGCCAGCAGCTTCTCAGCCGCCGGTGTTGGAAACACCATATATTTT. Its protein product is CASSFSAAGVGNTIYF.

This rearrangement joins TRBV2 to TRBJ1-5; D possibly corresponds to TRBD1 (6 bases). This CDR3 contains 16 residues. Trimming pared 8 bases from V and 0 bases from J, leaving 17 bases between. CDR1 SNHLY and CDR2 FYNNEI come from the germline V gene. The DNA for the CDR3 is TGTGCCAGCGGGGGCGATCCCGGGGCTAGCAATCAGCCCCAGCATTTT. This gives the protein CASGGDPGASNQPQHF. The complete variable domain, with remaining parts taken from reference TRBV2 and TRBJ1-5, reads EPEVTQTPSHQVTQMGQEVILRCVPISNHLYFYWYRQILGQKVEFLVSFYNNEISEKSEIFDDQFSVERPDGSNFTLKIRSTKLEDSAMYFCASGGDPGASNQPQHFGDGTRLSIL.

The chain has TRBV9 and TRBJ1-4, with a possible D match to TRBD1 (6 bases). V was cut by 4 bases and J by 5 bases, with 12 bases left in between. This CDR3 has 14 amino acids. In germline, CDR1 is SGDLS, CDR2 YYNGEE. In DNA form, the CDR3 reads TGTGCCAGCAGCCCCGACAGGTTAAATGAAAAACTGTTTTTT. Encoded protein: CASSPDRLNEKLFF.

The chain combines TRBV14 with TRBJ2-3; a possible D gene is TRBD2 (5 bases). The CDR3 loop spans 16 amino acids. The V gene lost 4 bases and the J gene lost 3 bases, with 17 bases spanning the gap. Germline-derived CDR1 and CDR2 are SGHDN and FVKESK. The DNA of the CDR3 is TGTGCCAGCAGCCGGAGGACGGTGACAACTACAGATACGCAGTATTTT. It is translated as CASSRRTVTTTDTQYF.

Only a few counts were recorded for this clone. The chain is built from TRBV9 and TRBJ1-5; 10 bases are a match to TRBD1. V lost 2 bases and J lost 5; bases outside the gene matches: 4. Per germline, CDR1 SGDLS and CDR2 YYNGEE. The CDR3 is 15 residues long. The CDR3 sequence is CASSVTGGEDQPQHF. CDR3 nucleotide sequence: TGTGCCAGCAGCGTGACAGGGGGCGAGGATCAGCCCCAGCATTTT.

The V and J genes are TRBV15 and TRBJ2-3; D perhaps matches TRBD1 (5 bases). This CDR3 has 13 residues. The V gene's germline CDR1 is LNHNV and CDR2 YYDKDF (reference sequence). Deletions cut 2 bases from V and 5 bases from J, with 8 bases between. The CDR3 spells CATSRSTVDTQYF. CDR3 nucleotides: TGTGCCACCAGCAGATCGACAGTAGATACGCAGTATTTT.

The CDR3 DNA follows: TGTGCCAGCACCGCCGGGGCCGCAGCTAACTATGGCTACACCTTC. Translation: CASTAGAAANYGYTF. The chain employs TRBV9 and TRBJ1-2; TRBD1 might be the D (5 bases). Germline CDR1 and CDR2: SGDLS and YYNGEE. The V and J ends lost 6 bases and 0 bases respectively, with 15 bases between them. The CDR3 is made up of 15 amino acids.

V gene TRBV25-1 combines with J gene TRBJ2-1; 7 nucleotides line up with TRBD2. Germline CDR1 is MGHDK and CDR2 is SYGVNS. Losses at the gene ends were 3 bases for V and 6 bases for J; bases not matched to a gene: 8. This CDR3 is built from 15 residues. CDR3 DNA sequence: TGTGCCAGCAGTGACTTTACGACTAGCTTCAATGAGCAGTTCTTC. Amino acids: CASSDFTTSFNEQFF.

The gene calls are TRBV5-6 and TRBJ2-7; 8 bases map to TRBD1. The germline V gene encodes CDR1 SGHDT and CDR2 YYEEEE. Trimming at V came to 6 bases and at J to 4 bases, leaving 9 bases not matched to a gene. The CDR3 is 14 amino acids. CDR3 nucleotides: TGTGCCAGCAACCCGGGCAGGGGGCGATACGAGCAGTACTTC. This sequence encodes CASNPGRGRYEQYF. The entire variable domain, with the rest obtained from reference TRBV5-6 and TRBJ2-7, is as follows: DAGVTQSPTHLIKTRGQQVTLRCSPKSGHDTVSWYQQALGQGPQFIFQYYEEEERQRGNFPDRFSGHQFPNYSSELNVNALLLGDSALYLCASNPGRGRYEQYFGPGTRLTVT.

This clone was observed a few times. The rearrangement joins TRBV2 to TRBJ1-1; D uncertain. The CDR3 spans 13 residues. The ends were cut back, 1 base at V and 6 bases at J, with 9 bases in the middle. CDR1 and CDR2 from the germline V gene are SNHLY and FYNNEI. The DNA of the CDR3 is TGTGCCAGCAGTGAAGTAGGTAGGGCTGAAGCTTTCTTT. Translated: CASSEVGRAEAFF.

This clone was detected a few times. The V call is TRBV5-4, the J call TRBJ2-5, with no clear D. The V end lost 1 base, the J end lost 3 bases, and 4 bases lay between the germline ends. The germline gives CDR1 SGHNT, CDR2 YYREEE (reference sequence). The CDR3 length is 12 residues. The CDR3 nucleotides read TGTGCCAGCAGCTTGACCAAAGAGACCCAGTACTTC. This translates into CASSLTKETQYF.

A few counts support this clone. The chain couples TRBV7-3 to TRBJ2-6, with 7 nucleotides matching TRBD2. The germline V gene encodes CDR1 SGHTA and CDR2 FQGTGA. Germline trimming cut 4 bases from V and 2 bases from J; bases unmatched to any gene: 5. This CDR3 has 16 amino acids. DNA for the CDR3: TGTGCCAGCAGCTACCAACGGGGGGCTGGGGCCAACGTCCTGACTTTC. Its translation is CASSYQRGAGANVLTF.

The chain links TRBV11-2 to TRBJ1-2, with D unresolved. From germline, CDR1 is SGHAT and CDR2 FQNNGV. V shed 2 bases and J shed 2 bases, with 15 bases lying between them. The CDR3 spans 16 residues. The CDR3 sequence: CASSLTSGRTNYGYTF. For the CDR3, the DNA is TGTGCCAGCAGCTTAACCTCAGGACGGACCAACTATGGCTACACCTTC. Drawing the rest from reference TRBV11-2 and TRBJ1-2, the complete variable domain is EAGVAQSPRYKIIEKRQSVAFWCNPISGHATLYWYQQILGQGPKLLIQFQNNGVVDDSQLPKDRFSAERLKGVDSTLKIQPAKLEDSAVYLCASSLTSGRTNYGYTFGSGTRLTVV.

Comment on this clone: A read error may be the cause here, since a much bigger clone is one base away. V usage is TRBV7-2 and J usage is TRBJ1-2; 8 bases are shared with TRBD1. Losses at the gene ends were 5 bases for V and 2 bases for J; bases not matched to a gene: 4. Germline assignment: CDR1 SGHTA and CDR2 FQGNSA. CDR3 size: 14 residues. The chain's CDR3 is CASSPRTGNYGYTF. CDR3 sequence (DNA): TGTGCCAGCAGCCCCAGGACAGGGAACTATGGCTACACCTTC.

The V gene is TRBV9, the J gene TRBJ2-4; a possible D gene is TRBD1 (5 bases). V lost 6 bases, J lost 8 bases, and 12 bases lay in between. The CDR3 covers 12 residues. Germline V gene lookup returns CDR1 SGDLS and CDR2 YYNGEE. The CDR3 DNA follows: TGTGCCAGCAACAGGCCTGGGGACATTCAGTACTTC. Encoded protein: CASNRPGDIQYF.

This clone appeared a few times. The chain couples TRBV7-2 to TRBJ2-1; TRBD2 matches at 14 bases. The CDR3 extends over 16 amino acids. Germline-derived CDR1 and CDR2 are SGHTA and FQGNSA. Trimming removed 4 bases from V and 7 bases from J; junction bases left unmatched: 6. The CDR3 sequence is CASSYRLAGGPNEQFF. CDR3 nucleotides: TGTGCCAGCAGCTACAGACTAGCGGGAGGGCCAAATGAGCAGTTCTTC.

The chain is built from TRBV30 and TRBJ1-6; TRBD1 matches 9 bases. Trimming at V came to 8 bases and at J to 9 bases, leaving 8 bases not matched to a gene. Germline CDR1 and CDR2: GTSNPN and SVGIG (reference sequence). This CDR3 has 13 residues. The CDR3 region has the DNA TGTGCCCTTACGACAGGGGGGATTTCACCCCTCCACTTT. As protein: CALTTGGISPLHF. The entire variable domain, with the rest obtained from reference TRBV30 and TRBJ1-6, is as follows: SQTIHQWPATLVQPVGSPLSLECTVEGTSNPNLYWYRQAAGRGLQLLFYSVGIGQISSEVPQNLSASRPQDRQFILSSKKLLLSDSGFYLCALTTGGISPLHFGNGTRLTVT.

This chain joins TRBV6-1 and TRBJ2-3; D gene uncertain. CDR3 length equals 12 residues. Germline CDR1 reads MNHNS; CDR2 reads SASEGT. Deletions cut 4 bases from V and 2 bases from J, with 4 bases between. The CDR3 DNA sequence: TGTGCCAGCAGTGTTCCCACAGATACGCAGTATTTT. Translation: CASSVPTDTQYF.

V usage is TRBV18 and J usage is TRBJ1-5, with D perhaps TRBD1 (5 bases). CDR3 length: 15 residues. The V end lost 5 bases, the J end lost 2 bases, and 13 bases lay between the germline ends. Per the germline V gene, CDR1 is KGHSH and CDR2 is LQKENI. The CDR3 loop reads CASSNGWGGNQPQHF. The CDR3 nucleotides read TGTGCCAGCTCAAATGGATGGGGCGGCAATCAGCCCCAGCATTTT.